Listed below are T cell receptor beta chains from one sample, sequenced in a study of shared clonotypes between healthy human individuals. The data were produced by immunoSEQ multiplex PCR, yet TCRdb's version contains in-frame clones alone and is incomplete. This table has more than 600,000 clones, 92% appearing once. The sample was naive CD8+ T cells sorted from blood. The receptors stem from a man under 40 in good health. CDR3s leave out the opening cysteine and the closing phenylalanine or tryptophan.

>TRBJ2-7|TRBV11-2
ASSLERSYEQY
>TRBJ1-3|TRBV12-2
ASRFWGGNTIY
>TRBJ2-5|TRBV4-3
ASSPSQRDRGETQY
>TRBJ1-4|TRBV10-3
AIRRTGSHNEKLF
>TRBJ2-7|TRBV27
ASSSNAKVNSYEQY
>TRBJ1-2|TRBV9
ASKDRVNGYT
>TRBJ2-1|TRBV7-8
ASSFSRLAGNNEQF
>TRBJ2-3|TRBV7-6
ASSLGEGNTDTQY
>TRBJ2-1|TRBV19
ASRTGQGAWNEQF
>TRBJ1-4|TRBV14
ASSARAGGREKLF
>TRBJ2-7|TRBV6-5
ASSSRGGSGVYEQY
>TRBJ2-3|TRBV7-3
ASSLAYSGSGVNTDTQY
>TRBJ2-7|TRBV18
ASSPSRSSNSYEQY
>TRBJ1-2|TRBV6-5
ASSPGRDYGYT
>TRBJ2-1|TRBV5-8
ASSPGLAGADEQF
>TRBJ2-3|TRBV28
ASSRDSNTDTQY
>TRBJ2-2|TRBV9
ASSVGGGTGELF
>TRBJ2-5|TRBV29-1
SVVRAGGGETQY
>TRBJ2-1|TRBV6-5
ASSSGPRVHEQF
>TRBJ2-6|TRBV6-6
ASISREDGANVLT
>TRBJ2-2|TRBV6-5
ASSLTGGSGELF
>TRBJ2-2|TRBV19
ASSIPLDRSYTGELF